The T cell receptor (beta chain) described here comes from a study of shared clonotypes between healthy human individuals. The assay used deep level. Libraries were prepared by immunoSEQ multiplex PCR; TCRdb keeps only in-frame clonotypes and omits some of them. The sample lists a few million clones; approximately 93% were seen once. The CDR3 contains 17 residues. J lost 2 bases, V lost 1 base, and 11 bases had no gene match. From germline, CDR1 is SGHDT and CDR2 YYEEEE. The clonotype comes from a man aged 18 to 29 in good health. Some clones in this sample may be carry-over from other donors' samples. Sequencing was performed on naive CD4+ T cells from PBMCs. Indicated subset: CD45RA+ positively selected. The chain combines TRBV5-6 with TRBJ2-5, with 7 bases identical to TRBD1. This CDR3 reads CASSLPIRLGQQETQYF. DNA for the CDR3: TGTGCCAGCAGCTTGCCGATCCGCCTGGGACAGCAAGAGACCCAGTACTTC.